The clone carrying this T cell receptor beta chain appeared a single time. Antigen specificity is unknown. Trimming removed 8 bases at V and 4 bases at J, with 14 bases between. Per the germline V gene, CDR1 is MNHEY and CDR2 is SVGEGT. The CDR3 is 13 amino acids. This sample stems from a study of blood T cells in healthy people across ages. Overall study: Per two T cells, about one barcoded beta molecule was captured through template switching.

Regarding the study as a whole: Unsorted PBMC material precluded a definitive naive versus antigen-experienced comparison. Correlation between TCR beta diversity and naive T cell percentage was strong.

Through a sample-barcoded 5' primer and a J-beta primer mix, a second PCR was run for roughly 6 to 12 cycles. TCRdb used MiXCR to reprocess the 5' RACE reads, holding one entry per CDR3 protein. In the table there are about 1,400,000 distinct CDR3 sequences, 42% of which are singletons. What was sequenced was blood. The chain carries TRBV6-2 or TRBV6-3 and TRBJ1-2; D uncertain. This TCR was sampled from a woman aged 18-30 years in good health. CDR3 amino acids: CASWGFSRYGYTF. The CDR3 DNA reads TGTGCCAGCTGGGGTTTTTCTCGCTATGGCTACACCTTC.